This TCR beta chain originates from a study of T cell responses to AZD1222 COVID-19 vaccine. Study-wide results and limits: When two AZD1222 doses had been given, Spike-specific TCR breadth and depth rose.

This CDR3 contains 15 residues. Unmatched junction bases numbered 4, after V lost 4 bases and J lost 2 bases. Germline CDR1 LNHDA, CDR2 SQIVND (reference sequence). As to this clone: Antigen unknown.

Method: immunoSEQ multiplex PCR; TCRdb's copy keeps in-frame clones and lacks some. The table lists 100,000 to 150,000 clones, 88% of them singletons. This sequence was found in an adult in good health. The rearrangement uses TRBV19 and TRBJ1-2; 10 nucleotides match TRBD1. The specimen comprised peripheral blood, sampled on day 0 of AZD1222 vaccination. Here the CDR3 reads CASSKLDRGNYGYTF. The CDR3 coding sequence is TGTGCCAGTAGTAAACTGGACAGGGGGAACTATGGCTACACCTTC.